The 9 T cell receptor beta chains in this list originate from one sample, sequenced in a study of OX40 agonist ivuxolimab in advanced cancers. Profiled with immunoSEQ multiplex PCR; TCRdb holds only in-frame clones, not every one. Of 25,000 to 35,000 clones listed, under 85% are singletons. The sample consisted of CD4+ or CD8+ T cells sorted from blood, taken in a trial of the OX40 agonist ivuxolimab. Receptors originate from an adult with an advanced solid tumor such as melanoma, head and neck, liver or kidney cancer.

The CDR3 coding sequence is TGTGCCAGCAGCTTCACCGGGACTAGCGAGGGAGCCCAGTACTTC. Amino acids: CASSFTGTSEGAQYF. This rearrangement joins TRBV9 to TRBJ2-5; 10 nucleotides align to TRBD2. With V trimmed by 4 bases and J by 9 bases, 12 bases remained unmatched. This CDR3 contains 15 residues. The germline V gene encodes CDR1 SGDLS and CDR2 YYNGEE. Complete variable domain (other parts from reference TRBV9 and TRBJ2-5): DSGVTQTPKHLITATGQRVTLRCSPRSGDLSVYWYQQSLDQGLQFLIQYYNGEERAKGNILERFSAQQFPDLHSELNLSSLELGDSALYFCASSFTGTSEGAQYFGPGTRLLVL.

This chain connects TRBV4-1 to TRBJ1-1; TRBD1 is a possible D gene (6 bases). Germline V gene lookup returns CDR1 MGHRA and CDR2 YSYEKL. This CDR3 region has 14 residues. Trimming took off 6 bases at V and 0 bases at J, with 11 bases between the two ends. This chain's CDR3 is CASRNRALNTEAFF. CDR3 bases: TGCGCCAGCAGAAACAGGGCCTTGAACACTGAAGCTTTCTTT.

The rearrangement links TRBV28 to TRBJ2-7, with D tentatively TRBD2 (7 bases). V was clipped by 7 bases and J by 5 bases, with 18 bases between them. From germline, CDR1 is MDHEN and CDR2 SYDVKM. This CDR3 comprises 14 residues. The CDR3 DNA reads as TGTGCCAGCACGGGTTTGGGGGGGGCCGACGAGCAGTACTTC. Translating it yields CASTGLGGADEQYF.

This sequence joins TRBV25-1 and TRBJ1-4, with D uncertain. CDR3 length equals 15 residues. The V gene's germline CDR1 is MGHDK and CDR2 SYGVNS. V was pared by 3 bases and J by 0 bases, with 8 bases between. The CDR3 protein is CASSENPATNEKLFF. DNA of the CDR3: TGTGCCAGCAGTGAGAATCCGGCAACTAATGAAAAACTGTTTTTT.

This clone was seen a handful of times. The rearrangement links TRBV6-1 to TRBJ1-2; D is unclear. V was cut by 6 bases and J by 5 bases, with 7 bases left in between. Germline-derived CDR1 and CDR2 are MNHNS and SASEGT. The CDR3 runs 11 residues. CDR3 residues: CASRFEYGYTF. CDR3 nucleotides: TGTGCCAGCAGGTTCGAATATGGCTACACCTTC.

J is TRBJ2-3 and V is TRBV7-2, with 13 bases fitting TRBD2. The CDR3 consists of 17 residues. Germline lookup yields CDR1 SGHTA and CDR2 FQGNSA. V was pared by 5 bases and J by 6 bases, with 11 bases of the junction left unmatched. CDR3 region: CASSQKRTSGGRDTQYF. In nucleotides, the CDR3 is TGTGCCAGCAGCCAAAAACGGACTAGCGGGGGTAGGGATACGCAGTATTTT.

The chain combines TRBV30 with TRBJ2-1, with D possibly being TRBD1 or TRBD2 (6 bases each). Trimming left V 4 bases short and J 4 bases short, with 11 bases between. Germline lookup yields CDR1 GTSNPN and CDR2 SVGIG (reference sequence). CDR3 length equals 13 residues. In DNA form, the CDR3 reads TGTGCCTGGACGGACAGCGGGTACAATGAGCAGTTCTTC. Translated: CAWTDSGYNEQFF.

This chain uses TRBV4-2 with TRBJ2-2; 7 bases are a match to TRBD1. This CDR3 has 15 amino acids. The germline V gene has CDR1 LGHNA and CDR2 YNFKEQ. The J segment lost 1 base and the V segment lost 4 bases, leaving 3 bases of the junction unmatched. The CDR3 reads CASSLGQMNTGELFF. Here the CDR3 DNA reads TGTGCCAGCAGCCTGGGACAGATGAACACCGGGGAGCTGTTTTTT.

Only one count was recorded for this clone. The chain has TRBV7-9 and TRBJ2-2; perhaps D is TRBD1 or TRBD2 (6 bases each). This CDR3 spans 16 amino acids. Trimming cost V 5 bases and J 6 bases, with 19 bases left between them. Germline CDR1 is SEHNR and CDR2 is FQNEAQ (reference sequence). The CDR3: CASSDFDGGHPGELFF. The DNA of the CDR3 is TGTGCCAGCAGCGACTTTGATGGGGGGCATCCCGGGGAGCTGTTTTTT.